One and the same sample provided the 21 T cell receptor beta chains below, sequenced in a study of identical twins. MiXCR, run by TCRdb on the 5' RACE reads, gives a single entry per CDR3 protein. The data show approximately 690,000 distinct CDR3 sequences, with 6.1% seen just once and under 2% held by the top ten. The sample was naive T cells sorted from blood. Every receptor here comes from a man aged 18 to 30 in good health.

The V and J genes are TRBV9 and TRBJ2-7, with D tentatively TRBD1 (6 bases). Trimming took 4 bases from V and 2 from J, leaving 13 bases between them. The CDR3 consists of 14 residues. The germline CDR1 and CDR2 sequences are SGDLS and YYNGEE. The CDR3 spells CASSLLGTPYEQYF. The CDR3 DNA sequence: TGTGCCAGCAGCCTGCTGGGGACACCCTACGAGCAGTACTTC.

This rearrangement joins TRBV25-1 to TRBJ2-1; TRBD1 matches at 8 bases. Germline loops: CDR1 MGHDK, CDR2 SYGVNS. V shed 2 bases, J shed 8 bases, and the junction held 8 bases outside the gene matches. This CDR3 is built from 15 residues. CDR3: CASSELGRGLDEQFF. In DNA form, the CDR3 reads TGTGCCAGCAGTGAACTCGGCAGGGGGCTCGATGAGCAGTTCTTC.

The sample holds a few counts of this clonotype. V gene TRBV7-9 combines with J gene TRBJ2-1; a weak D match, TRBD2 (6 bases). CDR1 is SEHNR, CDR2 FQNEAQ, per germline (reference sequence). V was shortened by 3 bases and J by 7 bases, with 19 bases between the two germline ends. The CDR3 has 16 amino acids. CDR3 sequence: CASSFELSGLGNEQFF. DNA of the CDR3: TGTGCCAGCAGCTTCGAGCTTAGCGGTCTGGGGAATGAGCAGTTCTTC. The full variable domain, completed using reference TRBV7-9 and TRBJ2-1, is DTGVSQNPRHKITKRGQNVTFRCDPISEHNRLYWYRQTLGQGPEFLTYFQNEAQLEKSRLLSDRFSAERPKGSFSTLEIQRTEQGDSAMYLCASSFELSGLGNEQFFGPGTRLTVL.

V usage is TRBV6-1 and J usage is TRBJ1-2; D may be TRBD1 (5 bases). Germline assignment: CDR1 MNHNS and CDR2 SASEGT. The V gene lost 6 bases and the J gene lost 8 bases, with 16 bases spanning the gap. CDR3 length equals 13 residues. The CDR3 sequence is CASRPDRSLGYTF. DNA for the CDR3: TGTGCCAGCAGACCCGACAGAAGCCTCGGCTACACCTTC.

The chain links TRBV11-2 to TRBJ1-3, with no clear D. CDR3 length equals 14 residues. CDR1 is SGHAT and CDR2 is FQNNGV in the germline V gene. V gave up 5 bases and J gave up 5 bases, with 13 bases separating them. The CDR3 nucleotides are TGTGCCAGCAGCCTCGAGGGAAGAAGAAACACCATATATTTT. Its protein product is CASSLEGRRNTIYF.

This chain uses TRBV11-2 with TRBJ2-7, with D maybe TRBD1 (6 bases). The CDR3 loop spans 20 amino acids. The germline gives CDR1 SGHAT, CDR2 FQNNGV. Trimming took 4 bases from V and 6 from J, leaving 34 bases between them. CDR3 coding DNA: TGTGCCAGCAGCTCACCAGGGGTTGAGGCCCAATCGCCACGCTCTCGCGAGCAGTACTTC. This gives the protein CASSSPGVEAQSPRSREQYF.

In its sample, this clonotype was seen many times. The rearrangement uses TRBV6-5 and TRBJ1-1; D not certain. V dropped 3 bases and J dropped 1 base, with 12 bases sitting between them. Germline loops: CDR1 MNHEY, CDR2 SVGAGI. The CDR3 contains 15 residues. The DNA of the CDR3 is TGTGCCAGCAGTTATCTTGACCGACAGAACACTGAAGCTTTCTTT. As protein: CASSYLDRQNTEAFF.

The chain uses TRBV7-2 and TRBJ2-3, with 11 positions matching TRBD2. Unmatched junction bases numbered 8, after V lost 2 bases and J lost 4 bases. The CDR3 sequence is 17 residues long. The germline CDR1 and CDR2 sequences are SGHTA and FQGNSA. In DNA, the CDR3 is TGTGCCAGCAGCTTATTGGTTAGCGGGAGGGCTGCAGATACGCAGTATTTT. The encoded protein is CASSLLVSGRAADTQYF.

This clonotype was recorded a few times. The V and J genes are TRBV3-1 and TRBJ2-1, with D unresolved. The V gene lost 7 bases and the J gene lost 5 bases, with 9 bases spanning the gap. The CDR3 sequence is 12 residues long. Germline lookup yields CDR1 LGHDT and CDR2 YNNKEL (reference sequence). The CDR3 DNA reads TGTGCCAGCATGGGGAATGACAATGAGCAGTTCTTC. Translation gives CASMGNDNEQFF.

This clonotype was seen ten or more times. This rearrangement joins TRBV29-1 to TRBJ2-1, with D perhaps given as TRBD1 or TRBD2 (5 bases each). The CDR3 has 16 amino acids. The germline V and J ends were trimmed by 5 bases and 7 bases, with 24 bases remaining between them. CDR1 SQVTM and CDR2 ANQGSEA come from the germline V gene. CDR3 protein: CSVFGLGGRSINEQFF. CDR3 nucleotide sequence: TGCAGCGTTTTTGGTCTTGGGGGTCGGAGCATAAATGAGCAGTTCTTC.

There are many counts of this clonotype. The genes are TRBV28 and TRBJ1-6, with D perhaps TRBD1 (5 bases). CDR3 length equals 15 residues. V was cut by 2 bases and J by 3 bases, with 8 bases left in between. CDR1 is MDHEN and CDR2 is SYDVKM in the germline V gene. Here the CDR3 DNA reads TGTGCCAGCAGTTTAACGGGGGACTATAATTCACCCCTCCACTTT. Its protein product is CASSLTGDYNSPLHF.

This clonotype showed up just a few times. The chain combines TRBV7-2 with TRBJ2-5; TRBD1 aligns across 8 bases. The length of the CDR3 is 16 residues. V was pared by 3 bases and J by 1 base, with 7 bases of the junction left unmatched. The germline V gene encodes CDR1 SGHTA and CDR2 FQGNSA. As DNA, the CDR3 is TGTGCCAGCAGCTTGGACAGGGCCCTACTCCAAGAGACCCAGTACTTC. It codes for CASSLDRALLQETQYF.

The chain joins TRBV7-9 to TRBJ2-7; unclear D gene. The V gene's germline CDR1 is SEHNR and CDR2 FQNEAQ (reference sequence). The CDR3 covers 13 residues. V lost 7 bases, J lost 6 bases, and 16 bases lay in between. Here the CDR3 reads CASTDVPFPEQYF. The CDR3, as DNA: TGTGCCAGCACTGACGTCCCCTTCCCCGAGCAGTACTTC.

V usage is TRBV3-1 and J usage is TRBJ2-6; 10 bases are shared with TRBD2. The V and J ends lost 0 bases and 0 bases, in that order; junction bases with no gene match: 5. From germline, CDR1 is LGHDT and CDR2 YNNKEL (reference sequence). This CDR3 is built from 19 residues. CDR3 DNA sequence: TGTGCCAGCAGCCAAGAAGGGACTAGCGTTTTCTCTGGGGCCAACGTCCTGACTTTC. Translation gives CASSQEGTSVFSGANVLTF.

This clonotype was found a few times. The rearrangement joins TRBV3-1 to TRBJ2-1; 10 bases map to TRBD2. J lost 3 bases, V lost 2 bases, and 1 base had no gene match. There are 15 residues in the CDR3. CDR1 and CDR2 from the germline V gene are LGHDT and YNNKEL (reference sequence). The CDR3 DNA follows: TGTGCCAGCAGCCAAACTAGCGGGAACTACAATGAGCAGTTCTTC. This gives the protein CASSQTSGNYNEQFF.

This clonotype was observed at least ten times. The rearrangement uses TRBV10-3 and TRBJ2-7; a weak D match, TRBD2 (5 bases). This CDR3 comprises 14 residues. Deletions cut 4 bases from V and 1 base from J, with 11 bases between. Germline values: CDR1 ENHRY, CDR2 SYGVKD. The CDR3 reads CAISVFEGSYEQYV. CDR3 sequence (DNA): TGTGCCATCAGTGTTTTCGAGGGATCCTACGAGCAGTACGTC.

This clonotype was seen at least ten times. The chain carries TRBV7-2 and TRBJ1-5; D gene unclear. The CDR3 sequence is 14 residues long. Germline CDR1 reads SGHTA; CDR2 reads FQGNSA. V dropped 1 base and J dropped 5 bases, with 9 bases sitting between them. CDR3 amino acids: CASSLVASDQPQHF. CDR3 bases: TGTGCCAGCAGCTTAGTGGCATCTGATCAGCCCCAGCATTTT.

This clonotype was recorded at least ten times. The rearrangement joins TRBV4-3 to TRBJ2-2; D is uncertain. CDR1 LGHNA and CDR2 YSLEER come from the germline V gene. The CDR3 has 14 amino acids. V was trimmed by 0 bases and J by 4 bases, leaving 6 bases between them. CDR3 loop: CASSQEFGTGELFF. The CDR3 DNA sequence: TGCGCCAGCAGCCAAGAGTTTGGCACCGGGGAGCTGTTTTTT.

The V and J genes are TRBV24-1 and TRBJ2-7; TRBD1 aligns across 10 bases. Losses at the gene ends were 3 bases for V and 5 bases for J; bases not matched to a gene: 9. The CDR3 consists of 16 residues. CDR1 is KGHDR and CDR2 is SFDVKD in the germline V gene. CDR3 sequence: CATSDPPGTGDHEQYV. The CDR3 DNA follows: TGTGCCACCAGTGATCCTCCCGGGACAGGGGACCACGAGCAGTACGTC.

CDR3 sequence reads: CASRPGWGTGSYNEQFF. DNA for the CDR3: TGTGCCAGCAGGCCCGGGTGGGGGACAGGGTCCTACAATGAGCAGTTCTTC. The rearrangement uses TRBV28 and TRBJ2-1, with 9 bases that match TRBD1. The CDR3 loop spans 17 amino acids. V lost 6 bases, J lost 1 base, and 10 bases stayed unmatched. CDR1 and CDR2 (germline): MDHEN, SYDVKM.

CDR3 DNA sequence: TGTGCCAGCTCTTCCGAAGGGACAGGGGGTGCTAACTATGGCTACACCTTC. Protein: CASSSEGTGGANYGYTF. This chain joins TRBV18 and TRBJ1-2, with 11 bases fitting TRBD1. The CDR3 runs to 17 residues. Germline CDR1 is KGHSH and CDR2 is LQKENI. The ends lost 6 bases at V and 0 bases at J; junction bases unmatched: 9.